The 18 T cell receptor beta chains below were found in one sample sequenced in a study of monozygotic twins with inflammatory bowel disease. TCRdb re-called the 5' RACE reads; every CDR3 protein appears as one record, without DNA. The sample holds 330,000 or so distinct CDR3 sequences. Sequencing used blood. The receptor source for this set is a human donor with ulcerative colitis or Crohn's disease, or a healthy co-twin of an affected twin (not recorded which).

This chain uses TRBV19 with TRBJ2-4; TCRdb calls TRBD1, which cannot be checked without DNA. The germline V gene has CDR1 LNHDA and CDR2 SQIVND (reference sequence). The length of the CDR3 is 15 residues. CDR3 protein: CASSLRRDTKNIQYF.

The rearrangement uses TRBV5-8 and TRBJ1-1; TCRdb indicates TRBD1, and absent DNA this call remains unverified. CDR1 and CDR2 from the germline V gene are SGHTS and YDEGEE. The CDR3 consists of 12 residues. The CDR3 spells CASKQGGTEAFF.

CDR3 loop: CASSLAPEAFF. The chain couples TRBV11-2 to TRBJ1-1. The CDR3 spans 11 residues. Per the germline V gene, CDR1 is SGHAT and CDR2 is FQNNGV.

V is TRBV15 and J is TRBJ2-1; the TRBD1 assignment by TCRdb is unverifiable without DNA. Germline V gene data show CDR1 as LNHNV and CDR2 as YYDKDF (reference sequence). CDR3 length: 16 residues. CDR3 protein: CATSRTAGASYNEQFF. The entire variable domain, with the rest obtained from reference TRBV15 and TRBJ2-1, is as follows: DAMVIQNPRYQVTQFGKPVTLSCSQTLNHNVMYWYQQKSSQAPKLLFHYYDKDFNNEADTPDNFQSRRPNTSFCFLDIRSPGLGDTAMYLCATSRTAGASYNEQFFGPGTRLTVL.

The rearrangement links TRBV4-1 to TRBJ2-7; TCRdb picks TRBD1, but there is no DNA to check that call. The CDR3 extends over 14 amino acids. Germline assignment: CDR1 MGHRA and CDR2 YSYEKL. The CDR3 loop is CASSQEQGYYEQYF.

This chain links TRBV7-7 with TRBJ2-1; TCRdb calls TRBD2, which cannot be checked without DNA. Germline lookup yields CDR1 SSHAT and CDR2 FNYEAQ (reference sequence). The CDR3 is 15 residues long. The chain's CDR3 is CASSLTSGTSNEQFF. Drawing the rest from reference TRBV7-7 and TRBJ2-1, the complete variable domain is GAGVSQSPRYKVTKRGQDVTLRCDPISSHATLYWYQQALGQGPEFLTYFNYEAQPDKSGLPSDRFSAERPEGSISTLTIQRTEQRDSAMYRCASSLTSGTSNEQFFGPGTRLTVL.

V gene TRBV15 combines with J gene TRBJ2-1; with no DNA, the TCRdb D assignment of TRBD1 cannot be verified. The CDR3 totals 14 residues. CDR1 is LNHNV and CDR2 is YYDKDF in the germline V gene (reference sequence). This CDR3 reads CATSRDPQGAEQFF.

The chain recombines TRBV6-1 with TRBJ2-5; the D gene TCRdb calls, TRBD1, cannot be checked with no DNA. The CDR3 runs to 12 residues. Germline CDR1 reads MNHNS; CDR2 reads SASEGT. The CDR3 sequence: CASSGQQETQYF.

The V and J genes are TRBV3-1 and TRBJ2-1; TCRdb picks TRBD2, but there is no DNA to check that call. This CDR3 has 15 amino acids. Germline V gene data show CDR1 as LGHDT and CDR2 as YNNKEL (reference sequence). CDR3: CASSRLPSSYNEQFF.

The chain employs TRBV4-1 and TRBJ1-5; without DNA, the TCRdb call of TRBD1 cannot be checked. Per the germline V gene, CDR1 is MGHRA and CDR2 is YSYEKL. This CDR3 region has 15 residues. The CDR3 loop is CASSQEGQGIGPQHF.

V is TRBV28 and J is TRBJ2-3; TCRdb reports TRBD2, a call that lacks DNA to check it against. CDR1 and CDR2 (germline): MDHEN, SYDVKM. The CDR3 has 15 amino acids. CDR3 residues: CASSSSGKRTDTQYF.

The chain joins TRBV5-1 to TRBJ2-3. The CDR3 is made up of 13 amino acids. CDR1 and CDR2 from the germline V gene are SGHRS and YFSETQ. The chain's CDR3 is CASSFSTLDTQYF.

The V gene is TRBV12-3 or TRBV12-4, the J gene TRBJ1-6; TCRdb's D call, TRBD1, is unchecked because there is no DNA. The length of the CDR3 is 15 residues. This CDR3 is CASSQTGFSLSPLHF.

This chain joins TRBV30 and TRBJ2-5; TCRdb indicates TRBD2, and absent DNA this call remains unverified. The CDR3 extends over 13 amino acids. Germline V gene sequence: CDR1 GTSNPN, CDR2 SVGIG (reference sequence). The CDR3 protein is CAWSGQGEKTQYF.

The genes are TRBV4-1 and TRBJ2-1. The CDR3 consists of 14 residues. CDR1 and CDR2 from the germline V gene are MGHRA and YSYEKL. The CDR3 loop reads CASSQDYSPNEQFF.

This chain's CDR3 is CASSQGAGANTEAFF. This chain joins TRBV4-1 and TRBJ1-1; TCRdb picks TRBD1, but there is no DNA to check that call. This CDR3 contains 15 residues. In germline, CDR1 is MGHRA, CDR2 YSYEKL.

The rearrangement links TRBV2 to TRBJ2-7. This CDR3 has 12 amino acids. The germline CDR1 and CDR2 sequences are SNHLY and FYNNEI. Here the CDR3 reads CASRKESEEQYF.

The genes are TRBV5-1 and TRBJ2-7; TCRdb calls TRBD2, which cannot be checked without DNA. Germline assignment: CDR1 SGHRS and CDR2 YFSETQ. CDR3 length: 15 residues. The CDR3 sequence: CASSLDGGTPYEQYF.